This record concerns one T cell receptor beta chain sequence. The specificity of this receptor is unknown. Base qualities were left out, and no much larger clone turns up one base away. In the germline V gene, CDR1 corresponds to MGHDK and CDR2 to SYGVNS. The CDR3, cysteine through phenylalanine, is 15 amino acids long. Just the 45-base CDR3 DNA is kept, in frame starting at base 1. The V and J ends are trimmed by 2 bases and 5 bases, leaving 13 bases between them. A single peripheral blood draw of around 100 mL on average was collected from each donor into heparinised tubes. Naive, central memory, regulatory and stem cell-like memory CD4+ T cells were sorted on a BD FACSAria II using a panel including CD45RO, CCR7, CD25, CD127, CD95 and CD27. Every sorted population had a purity above 98%. Right away, PBMCs were isolated by Lymphoprep density gradient centrifugation and were stained directly, with no culture step. Samples were stained and sorted in pairs, with one healthy donor and one patient per experiment, so that batch effects were minimized.

The source of the sample is a study of beta chain features in type 1 diabetes (dated by TCRdb to 2017 to 2018). The study in broad terms: Mean age, gender distribution, total cell number and subset yield did not differ between patients and healthy donors. The study compared TCRB repertoires of sorted circulating CD4+ T cell subsets between recently diagnosed type 1 diabetes patients and matched healthy donors. A total of some 110 million sorted cells were examined across all samples, and the number of cells per subset was strongly correlated with RNA yield. Regulatory and stem cell-like memory subsets were obtained from only 8 patients and about eight healthy donors, while naive and central memory subsets were obtained from all 28 donors.

General conclusions and limits of the study: Type 1 diabetes patients showed a moderate but significant shortening of TCRB CDR3 length in all four CD4+ subsets. Because cDNA was sequenced instead of genomic DNA, highly expressing activated cells could be over-represented, though the groups showed no difference in activation or CD3 levels. Naive, central memory and regulatory TCRB repertoires appeared to be more alike among patients than among healthy donors. Because the HLA sub-analyses included only small numbers of individuals, any influence of HLA type on TCRB rearrangement was left unresolved. PCR might favor shorter templates, but patient and control samples were amplified and corrected together, so any skew would affect both groups equally. Fewer insertions and more nucleotide deletions at VDJ recombination sites were observed in patients with type 1 diabetes, implying thymic rearrangement abnormalities.

The entire amount of isolated RNA was reverse transcribed using the High Capacity cDNA Reverse Transcription Kit, so the sequenced TCRB transcripts were expressed ones. Deep immunoSEQ sequencing was performed on naive, central memory and regulatory T cell samples, with an average of about 3.57 million total reads per sample. Sorted cells were lysed in RLT buffer, and RNA was extracted using DNase-treated RNeasy Micro or Mini kits according to cell number. Each cell subset was processed separately to prevent cross-contamination, with patient and healthy donor samples processed together. The immunoSEQ multiplex PCR was used to amplify TCRB sequences from cDNA, generating 87-bp fragments that spanned the CDR3 region. Amplicons were sequenced on the Illumina HiSeq platform. On the authors' methods: Synthetic template baselines were used to correct PCR bias computationally, reads within Hamming distance 2 were collapsed, and singletons that could not be merged were discarded. Reads were aligned to IMGT to assign V, D and J genes, CDR3 length, and insertions or deletions at six rearrangement sites. Within each subset, clonotype counts were normalized to sorted cell number, and only after that were true diversity and Gini coefficients computed with the tcR R package. The overlap coefficient, calculated on TCRB nucleotide sequences, was used to measure repertoire sharing. As a proxy for the pre-selection repertoire, out-of-frame TCRB sequences from naive cells were analyzed. TCRdb obtained this table from immuneACCESS and retained in-frame rearrangements with V and J assigned. These tables miss some clones; where compared with another copy, unresolved V genes account for less than half of the shortfall, and the remainder is unexplained. That table furnishes V, J and clone size, whereas the DNA furnished D and trimming. The sample data list 160,000 or so clones, and roughly 60% of these were observed just once. The top ten clonotypes cover under 0.1% of the sample.

The clonotype originates from a man aged 25 to 40 with type 1 diabetes. What was sequenced was naive CD4+ T cells from blood. What the cell subset or site label conveys for this sample: true naive CD4+ T cells. Rearrangement joined TRBV25-1 to TRBJ2-1; no D segment can be confidently identified. The sequenced DNA: TGTGCCAGCAGTGAAAGGGCGTTGGTACACAATGAGCAGTTCTTC. The encoded protein is CASSERALVHNEQFF.